This passage covers 7 T cell receptor beta chains from one sample sequenced in a study of blood T cell repertoires in COVID-19. The data were produced by immunoSEQ multiplex PCR, yet TCRdb's version contains in-frame clones alone and is incomplete. The table shows around 310,000 clones, with roughly 86% occurring only once. Sequencing input: PBMCs or T cells enriched from blood (not recorded which). These TCRs come from a woman in her twenties or thirties who had recovered from COVID-19.

V usage is TRBV19 and J usage is TRBJ2-4, with D perhaps TRBD1 (6 bases). This CDR3 has 16 amino acids. Looked up from germline, CDR1 is LNHDA and CDR2 is SQIVND (reference sequence). V lost 4 bases and J 0 bases, leaving 13 bases between the germline ends. The CDR3 reads CASSKQGIIAKNIQYF. Here the CDR3 DNA reads TGTGCCAGTAGTAAACAGGGAATTATAGCCAAAAACATTCAGTACTTC. Based on the CDR3 plus reference TRBV19 and TRBJ2-4, the full variable domain is DGGITQSPKYLFRKEGQNVTLSCEQNLNHDAMYWYRQDPGQGLRLIYYSQIVNDFQKGDIAEGYSVSREKKESFPLTVTSAQKNPTAFYLCASSKQGIIAKNIQYFGAGTRLSVL.

The chain combines TRBV7-6 with TRBJ1-6, with D perhaps matching TRBD1 (6 bases). Between the trimmed V and J ends, which lost 2 bases and 9 bases, there was a span of 14 bases. The CDR3 totals 15 residues. Germline CDR1 reads SGHVS; CDR2 reads FNYEAQ. In nucleotides, the CDR3 is TGTGCCAGCAGCTTATTGGGGACACACAGTTCACCCCTCCACTTT. Protein: CASSLLGTHSSPLHF. Based on the CDR3 plus reference TRBV7-6 and TRBJ1-6, the full variable domain is GAGVSQSPRYKVTKRGQDVALRCDPISGHVSLYWYRQALGQGPEFLTYFNYEAQQDKSGLPNDRFSAERPEGSISTLTIQRTEQRDSAMYRCASSLLGTHSSPLHFGNGTRLTVT.

The genes are TRBV7-9 and TRBJ1-2; D is ambiguous. The CDR3 length is 13 residues. CDR1 and CDR2 from the germline V gene are SEHNR and FQNEAQ (reference sequence). V shed 2 bases and J shed 8 bases, with 12 bases lying between them. The chain's CDR3 is CASSLSREEGYTF. In nucleotides, the CDR3 is TGTGCCAGCAGCTTATCAAGGGAGGAGGGCTACACCTTC.

The CDR3 reads CATSGQGVQYGYTF. In DNA form, the CDR3 reads TGTGCCACCAGTGGGCAGGGGGTACAGTATGGCTACACCTTC. The rearrangement uses TRBV24-1 and TRBJ1-2, with 7 bases lining up with TRBD1. Looked up from germline, CDR1 is KGHDR and CDR2 is SFDVKD. The CDR3 has 14 amino acids. The V gene end was trimmed by 5 bases and the J gene end by 5 bases; junction bases not matched to a gene: 7.

The chain couples TRBV4-2 to TRBJ2-3, with 10 nucleotides matching TRBD1. V shed 3 bases and J 2 bases; nucleotides not matched to a gene: 2. This CDR3 has 15 residues. Germline-derived CDR1 and CDR2 are LGHNA and YNFKEQ. The CDR3, as DNA: TGTGCCAGCAGCCAGGGACAGGGGTCCACAGATACGCAGTATTTT. It encodes CASSQGQGSTDTQYF.

The rearrangement uses TRBV19 and TRBJ1-1; D is unresolved. CDR3 length: 12 residues. V shed 1 base and J shed 4 bases, with 4 bases lying between them. The germline V gene has CDR1 LNHDA and CDR2 SQIVND (reference sequence). In DNA, the CDR3 is TGTGCCAGTAGTATAGCTAGCACTGAAGCTTTCTTT. It translates to CASSIASTEAFF. Supplemented by reference TRBV19 and TRBJ1-1, the full variable domain reads DGGITQSPKYLFRKEGQNVTLSCEQNLNHDAMYWYRQDPGQGLRLIYYSQIVNDFQKGDIAEGYSVSREKKESFPLTVTSAQKNPTAFYLCASSIASTEAFFGQGTRLTVV.

V and J are TRBV30 and TRBJ1-2; no firm D call. Trimming removed 0 bases at V and 3 bases at J, with 11 bases between. Germline lookup yields CDR1 GTSNPN and CDR2 SVGIG (reference sequence). The CDR3 is made up of 14 amino acids. The CDR3 reads CAWSVHPSYYGYTF. The CDR3 DNA sequence: TGTGCCTGGAGTGTACACCCGTCTTACTATGGCTACACCTTC.